This T cell receptor beta chain was sequenced for a study of cytotoxic CD8 clonotypes in ibrutinib-treated CLL. The wider study: Patient counts were around 11 relapsed/refractory, more than 14 treatment-naive and roughly 18 IGHV unmutated.

Method: immunoSEQ multiplex PCR; TCRdb's copy keeps in-frame clones and lacks some. The sample yields about 300,000 clones, around 69% seen once. Germline V lookup: CDR1 MDHEN, CDR2 SYDVKM. CDR3 length: 14 amino acids. V dropped 7 bases and J dropped 5 bases, with 17 bases sitting between them. The sequence derives from a human donor with chronic lymphocytic leukemia. This rearrangement joins TRBV28 to TRBJ2-5, with D uncertain. The sample here was PBMCs, taken at disease progression, from a patient treated with ibrutinib. The CDR3 DNA sequence: TGTGCCAGCACCCTTCCCCGCAGCCCGGAGACCCAGTACTTC. This encodes CASTLPRSPETQYF. Using reference TRBV28 and TRBJ2-5 for the parts outside the CDR3, the full variable domain is DVKVTQSSRYLVKRTGEKVFLECVQDMDHENMFWYRQDPGLGLRLIYFSYDVKMKEKGDIPEGYSVSREKKERFSLILESASTNQTSMYLCASTLPRSPETQYFGPGTRLLVL.